This TCR beta chain was identified in a study of shared clonotypes between healthy human individuals. The study, taken as a whole, reports: In the sorted subsets, rarefaction showed sequencing was incomplete despite large depth. Some naive CD4 clonotypes, around 5%, turned up in common across a handful of donors.

The split of CD4+ cells yielded CD45RA+ naive and CD45RA-negative memory subsets. As handled by the study authors: From ImmunoSEQ came sequences covering only the junction and carrying no quality scores, so filtering differed. TCRdb's table, derived via immunoSEQ multiplex PCR, lists solely in-frame clones and lacks some. Clone size and V and J calls were adopted from that table, with D and trimming inferred from the DNA. The data show roughly 2.2 million clones, less than 95% seen once. On this clone itself: Its antigen remains unknown.

Germline loops: CDR1 LNHDA, CDR2 SQIVND (reference sequence). The CDR3 is made up of 18 amino acids. The V gene end was trimmed by 10 bases and the J gene end by 0 bases; junction bases not matched to a gene: 16. This clonotype was obtained from a man aged 18 to 30 in good health. Some clones in this sample may be carry-over from other donors' samples. The sequenced sample was naive CD4+ T cells from PBMCs. Subset: CD45RA+ positively selected. The chain links TRBV19 to TRBJ2-1, with 9 bases lining up with TRBD1. This CDR3 reads CAIETGTGILRSYNEQFF. The CDR3 region has the DNA TGTGCCATTGAGACCGGGACAGGGATCCTTCGCTCCTACAATGAGCAGTTCTTC.